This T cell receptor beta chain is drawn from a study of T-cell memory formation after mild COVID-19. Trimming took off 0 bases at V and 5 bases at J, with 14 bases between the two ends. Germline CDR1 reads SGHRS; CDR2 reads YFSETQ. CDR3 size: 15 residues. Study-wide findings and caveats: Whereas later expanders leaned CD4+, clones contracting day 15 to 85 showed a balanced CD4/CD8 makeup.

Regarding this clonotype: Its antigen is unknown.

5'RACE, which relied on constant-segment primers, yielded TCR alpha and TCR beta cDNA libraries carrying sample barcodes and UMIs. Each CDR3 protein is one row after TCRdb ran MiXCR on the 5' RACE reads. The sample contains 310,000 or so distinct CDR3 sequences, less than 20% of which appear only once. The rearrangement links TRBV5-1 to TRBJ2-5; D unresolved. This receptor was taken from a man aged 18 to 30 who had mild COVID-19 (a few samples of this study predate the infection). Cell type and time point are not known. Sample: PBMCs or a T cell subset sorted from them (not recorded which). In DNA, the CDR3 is TGCGCCAGCAGCTTGGCCAGGCCACCCCCCGAGACCCAGTACTTC. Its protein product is CASSLARPPPETQYF.